The rows below give T cell receptor beta chains drawn from one sample of a study of T-cell memory formation after mild COVID-19. Using its own MiXCR run on the 5' RACE reads, TCRdb lists one record per CDR3 protein. The sample has 150,000 to 200,000 distinct CDR3 sequences; roughly 11% are singletons. Material: PBMCs or a T cell subset sorted from them (not recorded which). The source is a man aged 18 to 29 who had mild COVID-19 (a few samples of this study predate the infection). Cell type and time point are not known. CDR3s include the opening cysteine and the closing phenylalanine or tryptophan. Fields, in order: J gene, D gene, V gene, clone size, CDR3 DNA, CDR3 protein. The D gene is left open where the match is weak. Rows give clone size only sometimes, using once, few, many, or a class for an expanded clone.

j_gene: TRBJ2-5; d_gene: .; v_gene: TRBV7-2; abundance: .; CDR3nt: TGTGCCAGCAGCCCAAGACAGACGGCTCGGGAGACCCAGTACTTC; CDR3aa: CASSPRQTARETQYF
j_gene: TRBJ1-2; d_gene: .; v_gene: TRBV6-1; abundance: .; CDR3nt: TGTGCCAGCAGTGAAGCCGGGACACCTAACTATGGCTACACCTTC; CDR3aa: CASSEAGTPNYGYTF
j_gene: TRBJ2-1; d_gene: TRBD2; v_gene: TRBV5-1; abundance: many; CDR3nt: TGCGCCAGCAGCTTTGCACTAGCGGGGATAAATGAGCAGTTCTTC; CDR3aa: CASSFALAGINEQFF
j_gene: TRBJ1-1; d_gene: .; v_gene: TRBV14; abundance: few; CDR3nt: TGTGCCAGCAGCCTTTTGCAGAACACTGAAGCTTTCTTT; CDR3aa: CASSLLQNTEAFF
j_gene: TRBJ1-2; d_gene: .; v_gene: TRBV27; abundance: many; CDR3nt: TGTGCCAGCAGTCCCCAGCCCGCAGGAGGGTTTGGCTACACCTTC; CDR3aa: CASSPQPAGGFGYTF
j_gene: TRBJ1-2; d_gene: .; v_gene: TRBV7-3; abundance: few; CDR3nt: TGTGCCACCTCCCCAAGAGAGGGGTCTCTCTACAGGAATGGCTACACCTTC; CDR3aa: CATSPREGSLYRNGYTF
j_gene: TRBJ1-4; d_gene: .; v_gene: TRBV4-1; abundance: many; CDR3nt: TGCGCCAGCAGCCAGGGGAGACAGAGGACAACTAATGAAAAACTGTTTTTT; CDR3aa: CASSQGRQRTTNEKLFF
j_gene: TRBJ1-1; d_gene: TRBD1; v_gene: TRBV29-1; abundance: few; CDR3nt: TGCAGCGCAACCACAGGGGGCGGGTACACTGAAGCTTTCTTT; CDR3aa: CSATTGGGYTEAFF
j_gene: TRBJ2-5; d_gene: .; v_gene: TRBV7-2; abundance: many; CDR3nt: TGTGCCAGCAGCATAGACCAAGAGACCCAGTACTTC; CDR3aa: CASSIDQETQYF
j_gene: TRBJ2-3; d_gene: .; v_gene: TRBV2; abundance: few; CDR3nt: TGTGCCAGCAGCGGCCCCGAGGGGGACACAGATACGCAGTATTTT; CDR3aa: CASSGPEGDTDTQYF
j_gene: TRBJ2-3; d_gene: TRBD1; v_gene: TRBV5-1; abundance: .; CDR3nt: TGCGCCAGCAGCTGGGACAGGGGGCTAAGCACAGATACGCAGTATTTT; CDR3aa: CASSWDRGLSTDTQYF
j_gene: TRBJ1-2; d_gene: .; v_gene: TRBV10-3; abundance: .; CDR3nt: TGTGCCATCAGTGAGAACCGCCGTTATGGCTACACCTTC; CDR3aa: CAISENRRYGYTF
j_gene: TRBJ2-2; d_gene: TRBD1; v_gene: TRBV7-3; abundance: few; CDR3nt: TGTGCCAGCAGCTCACAGGGGATCACCGGGGAGCTGTTTTTT; CDR3aa: CASSSQGITGELFF
j_gene: TRBJ1-6; d_gene: .; v_gene: TRBV5-5; abundance: .; CDR3nt: TGTGCCAGCAGCCCGGAGGCGGGTGGCTATAATTCACCCCTCCACTTT; CDR3aa: CASSPEAGGYNSPLHF